This T cell receptor (beta chain) is drawn from a study of blood T cells in healthy people across ages. Points from the study as a whole: Changes in expanded clonotypes were possibly confounded, as the CMV status of donors was unknown.

The second PCR ran about 6 to 12 cycles with a sample-barcoded 5' primer and J-beta primers. TCRdb independently ran MiXCR on the 5' RACE reads; one entry per CDR3 protein. The sample carries about 690,000 distinct CDR3 sequences, 40% to 45% recorded once. Regarding this clonotype: The antigen remains undetermined.

The V gene's germline CDR1 is SGHRS and CDR2 YFSETQ. The CDR3 length is 15 residues. Trimming took off 2 bases at V and 0 bases at J, with 9 bases between the two ends. This sequence originates from a man older than 75 in good health. This chain links TRBV5-1 with TRBJ2-1; D tentatively reads TRBD1 or TRBD2 (5 bases each). Sample: blood. CDR3 in DNA: TGCGCCAGCAGCTTTGAGGGGTCCTCCTACAATGAGCAGTTCTTC. Amino acids: CASSFEGSSYNEQFF.